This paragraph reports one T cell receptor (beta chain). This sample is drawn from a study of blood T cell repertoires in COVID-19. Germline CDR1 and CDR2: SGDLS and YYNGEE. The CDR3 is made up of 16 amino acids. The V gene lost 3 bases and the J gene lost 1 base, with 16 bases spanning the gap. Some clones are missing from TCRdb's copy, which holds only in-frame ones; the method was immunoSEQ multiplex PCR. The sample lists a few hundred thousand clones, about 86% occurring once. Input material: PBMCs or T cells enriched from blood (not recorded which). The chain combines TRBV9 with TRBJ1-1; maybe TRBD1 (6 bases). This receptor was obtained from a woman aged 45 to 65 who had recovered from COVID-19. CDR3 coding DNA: TGTGCCAGCAGCGGATCCCCAGGGGCCGCGAACACTGAAGCTTTCTTT. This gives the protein CASSGSPGAANTEAFF.